This T cell receptor beta chain was identified in a study of CD8+ T cells in alopecia areata (dated by TCRdb to 2016 to 2018). Study-wide context: Treated patients were enrolled in an open-label pilot trial of oral tofacitinib at 5 to 10 mg twice daily for moderate-to-severe alopecia areata. Patients stayed on tofacitinib for 6 to 18 months and then had 6 months of follow-up off drug so that delayed response and recurrence could be assessed. High-throughput TCRbeta sequencing was used to examine T cell clonal expansion in alopecia areata in both the C3H/HeJ mouse model and human patients. In humans, TCRbeta sequencing was performed on scalp tissue and on sorted CD4+ and CD8+ peripheral blood T cells from healthy controls and from patients with patchy or totalis/universalis alopecia areata. Biopsies were taken from tofacitinib-treated patients at baseline and again at 4 and 24 weeks into treatment, and several of those patients also had a later scalp biopsy. Scalp clonality was compared across normal scalp (n=4), patchy alopecia areata scalp (n=8), and alopecia totalis/universalis scalp (n=8). RNA came from the PAXgene miRNA kit for fixed scalp, the miRNeasy kit for PBMCs, and the RNeasy kit for mouse skin. Amplification of TCRbeta CDR3 regions was done by immunoSEQ multiplex PCR using 35 Vbeta forward primers and 13 Jbeta reverse primers.

Overall results and qualifications from the work: TCR sequences shared between patients were less clear than in mice, possibly partly because of HLA diversity in the patient population. Compared with normal scalp, lesional scalp, particularly in alopecia totalis/universalis, had higher clonality and more expanded CD8+ clones, which suggests antigenic drive. Resident alphabeta T cells in normal human skin are also sequenced, complicating scalp TCR repertoire analysis, unlike mouse skin dominated by gammadelta T cells.

According to the study, the label for this sample's time point signals: baseline before oral tofacitinib. Lesional scalp punch biopsies and peripheral blood were obtained from alopecia areata patients. PBMCs were separated by density centrifugation and stained for CD3, CD4 and CD8, after which CD4+ and CD8+ T cells were sorted on a FACSAria. Of note for this clone: There is no known antigen for this receptor. Base qualities are not provided; no much larger clone lies one nucleotide away.

A distance of 13 bases separates the germline ends of V and J, which lose 6 bases and 8 bases respectively. From the cysteine up to the phenylalanine, the CDR3 has a length of 12 residues. Only the CDR3 part of the read is kept: 36 bases, read in frame from the first base. Per the germline V gene (reference sequence), MNHEY is the CDR1 and SMNVEV is the CDR2. Receptor amplification or capture employed the immunoSEQ multiplex PCR assay. For TCR sequencing, RNA was extracted from every sample and reverse transcribed into cDNA to serve as template. SuperScript III was used to make first-strand cDNA, primed with a 2:1 mix of oligo-dT and random hexamers. A synthetic immune receptor repertoire was used to assess amplification bias, and residual bias was removed computationally. The published analysis was carried out like this. Raw reads were preprocessed for error removal, and CDR3 was defined according to IMGT conventions as running from the conserved cysteine to phenylalanine. Clonality was computed as 1 minus the Shannon entropy, with the entropy normalized by log2 of the number of productive unique TCRs. Whether each scalp clone was CD4 or CD8 was inferred by checking scalp TCRbeta sequences against the CD4 and CD8 repertoires from sorted blood. The source is immuneACCESS, and TCRdb retained only in-frame sequences with V and J called. Part of the clones is not carried over; for the studies checked, unresolved V genes explain less than half of this, and the remainder is unexplained. The D gene and trimming were derived from the DNA, and the V and J assignments and clone size from that table. The table for this sample lists 150,000 or so clones; around 50% of them were counted only once. The ten most abundant clones make up under 7.5% of the sample.

Sequencing used CD4+ T cells sorted from blood, obtained at week 0. This TCR derives from a human donor with alopecia areata. The sequence joins TRBV27 to TRBJ1-2; the D segment cannot be called with confidence. In nucleotide form, the sequence is TGTGCCAGCAGCCCCAGCGGGCGCGGCTACACCTTC. Its translation reads: CASSPSGRGYTF.